These 13 T cell receptor beta chains were all obtained from the same sample, sequenced in a study of OX40 agonist ivuxolimab in advanced cancers. Sequencing was performed with immunoSEQ multiplex PCR; in TCRdb, only in-frame clones are kept and a portion is missing. The sample gives about 50,000 clones, about 84% of which show up once; less than 5% is in the top ten. The sample here was CD4+ or CD8+ T cells sorted from blood, taken in a trial of the OX40 agonist ivuxolimab. These receptors originate from an adult with an advanced solid tumor such as melanoma, head and neck, liver or kidney cancer.

This clone was recorded only once. The chain uses TRBV27 and TRBJ1-2, with 7 bases fitting TRBD1. Germline assignment: CDR1 MNHEY and CDR2 SMNVEV (reference sequence). Losses at the gene ends were 7 bases for V and 6 bases for J; bases not matched to a gene: 17. The CDR3 is 16 amino acids. CDR3 nucleotides: TGTGCCAGCAAACCACAAACTTCGACAGGGAGGGATGGCTACACCTTC. Its protein is CASKPQTSTGRDGYTF.

V is TRBV21-1 and J is TRBJ1-5; TRBD1 reflects the table's D call only, with no check against the DNA. TRBV21-1 counts as a pseudogene. The CDR3 is 19 residues long. DNA of the CDR3: TGTGCCAGCAGCAAAGCCGGAAACTTTCGGTGGGCGAGCAATCAGCCCCAGCATTTT. It yields the protein CASSKAGNFRWASNQPQHF.

The CDR3 nucleotides read TGTGCCATCAGTGAGTCGACCGCAACTAATGAAAAACTGTTTTTT. Translation gives CAISESTATNEKLFF. The chain carries TRBV10-3 and TRBJ1-4; unclear D gene. The CDR3 extends over 15 amino acids. Germline assignment: CDR1 ENHRY and CDR2 SYGVKD. Trimming stripped 0 bases from V and 0 bases from J, with 5 bases between.

The chain uses TRBV6-6 and TRBJ2-1; 14 bases are a match to TRBD2. The germline V gene encodes CDR1 MNHNY and CDR2 SVGAGI (reference sequence). V trimming: 6 bases; J trimming: 7 bases; junction bases outside the gene matches: 5. The CDR3 is 15 amino acids. CDR3 in amino acids: CASSRGTSGGNEQFF. The CDR3 nucleotides read TGTGCCAGCAGCCGGGGGACTAGCGGGGGAAATGAGCAGTTCTTC.

J is TRBJ2-1 and V is TRBV4-1, with D unclear. The CDR3 is 18 residues long. V lost 0 bases and J lost 2, with 17 bases in between. CDR1 is MGHRA, CDR2 YSYEKL, per germline. DNA for the CDR3: TGCGCCAGCAGCCAAGAGAAGGCTGACTGGACCGCCTACAATGAGCAGTTCTTC. It codes for CASSQEKADWTAYNEQFF.

The chain employs TRBV4-1 and TRBJ1-2; 7 bases align to TRBD1. The CDR3 runs 16 residues. The germline gives CDR1 MGHRA, CDR2 YSYEKL. V lost 1 base to trimming and J lost 2 bases; unmatched junction nucleotides: 7. Here the CDR3 DNA reads TGCGCCAGCAGCCAAGCTGGGACAGAGCTCAACTATGGCTACACCTTC. It translates to CASSQAGTELNYGYTF.

The V call is TRBV11-2, the J call TRBJ2-3; 10 bases align to TRBD2. Germline assignment: CDR1 SGHAT and CDR2 FQNNGV. The V segment lost 5 bases and the J segment 0 bases; nucleotides outside the gene matches: 5. The CDR3 loop spans 16 amino acids. CDR3 residues: CASSLFSGGSTDTQYF. CDR3 nucleotides: TGTGCCAGCAGCCTGTTTAGCGGGGGGAGCACAGATACGCAGTATTTT.

This clone showed up just once. The chain is built from TRBV14 and TRBJ2-2, with D uncertain. Deletions cut 2 bases from V and 7 bases from J, with 8 bases between. The CDR3 totals 13 residues. Germline CDR1 is SGHDN and CDR2 is FVKESK. The CDR3 bases are TGTGCCAGCAGCCAATTGGAGTACGGGGAGCTGTTTTTT. It encodes CASSQLEYGELFF.

The gene calls are TRBV4-1 and TRBJ1-5, with 9 nucleotides matching TRBD1. The CDR3 has 16 residues. Trimming cost V 4 bases and J 4 bases; bases outside gene matches: 8. Germline V CDR1 and CDR2: MGHRA, YSYEKL. The CDR3 loop is CASSRGTGLRNQPQHF. Written as DNA, the CDR3 is TGCGCCAGCAGCCGCGGGACAGGGCTTAGGAATCAGCCCCAGCATTTT.

The chain employs TRBV12-5 and TRBJ2-7, with TRBD1 matching 7 bases. The germline V gene encodes CDR1 LGHNT and CDR2 FRNRAP. This CDR3 has 14 residues. With 7 bases clipped from V and 6 bases from J, the junction kept 12 bases outside the gene matches. The CDR3 spells CASVTFRDSGEQYF. The CDR3, as DNA: TGTGCTAGTGTCACGTTCCGGGACAGTGGCGAGCAGTACTTC.

The chain employs TRBV29-1 and TRBJ2-3, with D possibly TRBD1 on 5 matching bases. The CDR3 consists of 14 residues. Germline loops: CDR1 SQVTM, CDR2 ANQGSEA. V was clipped by 7 bases and J by 1 base, with 15 bases between them. This chain's CDR3 is CSANRKPGTDTQYF. CDR3 nucleotides: TGCAGCGCCAACAGGAAGCCGGGCACAGATACGCAGTATTTT.

There are a few counts of this clone. The V and J genes are TRBV19 and TRBJ2-7; 7 bases fit TRBD1. Per germline, CDR1 LNHDA and CDR2 SQIVND (reference sequence). The CDR3 has 13 amino acids. Germline trimming cut 8 bases from V and 2 bases from J; bases unmatched to any gene: 6. This CDR3 is CASSTGETYEQYF. In nucleotides, the CDR3 is TGTGCCAGTTCTACAGGGGAGACCTACGAGCAGTACTTC.

The chain links TRBV7-2 to TRBJ2-2; TRBD1 aligns across 8 bases. Trimming cost V 7 bases and J 5 bases; bases outside gene matches: 6. The CDR3 sequence is 14 residues long. Germline CDR1 is SGHTA and CDR2 is FQGNSA. CDR3 loop: CASKPGQATGELFF. CDR3 DNA sequence: TGTGCCAGCAAACCGGGACAGGCTACCGGGGAGCTGTTTTTT.